The subject of this entry is one T cell receptor (beta chain). Its antigen is still unknown. Per the germline V gene, CDR1 is MNHEY and CDR2 is SMNVEV (reference sequence). Unmatched junction bases numbered 7, after V lost 11 bases and J lost 2 bases. The CDR3 has 14 residues. About 2.2 micrograms of genomic DNA, which was extracted from cryopreserved PBMCs, served as the material used for the TCR beta libraries. Sequenced by immunoSEQ multiplex PCR; TCRdb stores in-frame clones only, minus some. This sample carries 250,000 or so clones, 70% of them seen once, and the ten largest clones take 15%. The entry originates in a study of cytotoxic CD8 clonotypes in ibrutinib-treated CLL. The study, taken as a whole, reports: Contraction or stability on treatment was seen for public clonotypes, which were uncommon. Clonality correlated strongly with circulating CD8+ T cells and exceeded age-matched healthy donors at baseline.

The sequence came from a human donor with chronic lymphocytic leukemia. Source: PBMCs, taken after 24 months of ibrutinib treatment. The rearrangement links TRBV27 to TRBJ2-7, with 12 bases identical to TRBD2. The CDR3 sequence: CAAGTSGHPYEQYF. The CDR3 DNA reads TGTGCCGCCGGGACTAGCGGGCATCCCTACGAGCAGTACTTC.